This T cell receptor beta chain originates from a study of shared clonotypes between healthy human individuals. Study information: A donor's plate count was three for CD4 naive and three for CD4 memory; CD8 naive had two and CD8 memory one.

Terminally differentiated effector memory CD45RA+ cells were excluded from the naive CD8 cells, which were CD45RO-negative and positively selected for CCR7. There are 12 residues in the CDR3. Trimming took 1 base from V and 5 from J, leaving 4 bases between them. The germline V gene has CDR1 SGHKS and CDR2 YYEKEE (reference sequence). TCRdb's table, derived via immunoSEQ multiplex PCR, lists solely in-frame clones and lacks some. The sample contains 800,000 to 950,000 clones, 95% to 97% of which appear only once. The rearrangement links TRBV5-5 to TRBJ2-1; no definite D call. The specimen was naive CD8+ T cells sorted from blood. The source is a man aged 25-45 years in good health. The CDR3 region has the DNA TGTGCCAGCAGCTTGATAGACAATGAGCAGTTCTTC. It codes for CASSLIDNEQFF.